Presented here are 24 T cell receptor beta chains from one specimen sequenced in a study of blood T cell repertoires in COVID-19. The assay was immunoSEQ multiplex PCR, and TCRdb's table has in-frame clones only and misses some. The data contain 70,000 or so clones, around 83% of them singletons. The sample taken for sequencing was peripheral blood. Receptors originate from a man between 65 and 85 years old with active COVID-19.

This chain connects TRBV6-6 to TRBJ2-7; D uncertain. The CDR3 totals 13 residues. Trimming took off 10 bases at V and 0 bases at J, with 13 bases between the two ends. In germline, CDR1 is MNHNY, CDR2 SVGAGI (reference sequence). CDR3 loop: CAISSRYSYEQYF. The CDR3 coding sequence is TGTGCCATCTCTTCGAGGTACTCCTACGAGCAGTACTTC.

The J gene is TRBJ2-1, the V gene TRBV7-3, with TRBD2 identical over 11 bases. The ends lost 4 bases at V and 8 bases at J; junction bases unmatched: 13. Germline CDR1 SGHTA, CDR2 FQGTGA. CDR3 size: 17 residues. The CDR3 coding sequence is TGTGCCAGCAGCTCCCACCCCCTAGCGGGAGGTGGCGATGAGCAGTTCTTC. Translation: CASSSHPLAGGGDEQFF.

This clone appeared a few times. The V and J genes are TRBV6-6 and TRBJ2-7; D perhaps matches TRBD2 (6 bases). CDR3 length: 15 residues. Germline loops: CDR1 MNHNY, CDR2 SVGAGI (reference sequence). V was clipped by 5 bases and J by 7 bases, with 21 bases between them. The CDR3 sequence: CASSHETTRRWEQYF. The CDR3 nucleotides read TGTGCCAGCAGTCACGAGACGACTAGGCGGTGGGAGCAGTACTTC.

The V gene is TRBV6-2 or TRBV6-3, the J gene TRBJ1-2; D gene uncertain. V was pared by 5 bases and J by 8 bases, with 18 bases between. Looked up from germline, CDR1 is MNHEY and CDR2 is SVGEGT. The CDR3 is 14 amino acids. The CDR3 DNA sequence: TGTGCCAGCAGTACGGAGTTGGCGGGGTTCGGCTACACCTTC. Translation: CASSTELAGFGYTF.

This chain links TRBV3-1 (or the pseudogene TRBV3-2) with TRBJ2-3; maybe TRBD2 (6 bases). The germline V and J ends were trimmed by 2 bases and 2 bases, with 17 bases remaining between them. This CDR3 contains 17 residues. Germline values: CDR1 LGHDT, CDR2 YNNKEL (reference sequence). DNA of the CDR3: TGTGCCAGCAGCCAACTTGGGGGGAATCCCCCCACAGATACGCAGTATTTT. Amino acids: CASSQLGGNPPTDTQYF.

The chain carries TRBV18 and TRBJ1-1; D may be TRBD1 (6 bases). Trimming cost V 3 bases and J 1 base, with 12 bases left between them. The CDR3 extends over 15 amino acids. The germline CDR1 and CDR2 sequences are KGHSH and LQKENI. CDR3 sequence (DNA): TGTGCCAGCTCACCCGAGGGGGGGGAGAACACTGAAGCTTTCTTT. Its protein product is CASSPEGGENTEAFF. Drawing the rest from reference TRBV18 and TRBJ1-1, the complete variable domain is NAGVMQNPRHLVRRRGQEARLRCSPMKGHSHVYWYRQLPEEGLKFMVYLQKENIIDESGMPKERFSAEFPKEGPSILRIQQVVRGDSAAYFCASSPEGGENTEAFFGQGTRLTVV.

This clone was picked up one time. V and J are TRBV7-9 and TRBJ2-1, with 9 bases aligning to TRBD2. The V segment lost 0 bases and the J segment 8 bases; nucleotides outside the gene matches: 2. Germline CDR1 SEHNR, CDR2 FQNEAQ (reference sequence). The CDR3 length is 14 residues. The CDR3 sequence is CASSLAREGDEQFF. In DNA, the CDR3 is TGTGCCAGCAGCTTAGCGCGGGAGGGGGATGAGCAGTTCTTC.

CDR3 region: CASSPAGQTNYGYTF. CDR3 nucleotides: TGTGCCAGCTCACCCGCGGGACAGACTAACTATGGCTACACCTTC. The chain links TRBV18 to TRBJ1-2, with 7 bases matching TRBD1. This CDR3 contains 15 residues. Germline values: CDR1 KGHSH, CDR2 LQKENI. V was pared by 3 bases and J by 0 bases, with 4 bases of the junction left unmatched. The full variable domain, rest sourced from reference TRBV18 and TRBJ1-2, is NAGVMQNPRHLVRRRGQEARLRCSPMKGHSHVYWYRQLPEEGLKFMVYLQKENIIDESGMPKERFSAEFPKEGPSILRIQQVVRGDSAAYFCASSPAGQTNYGYTFGSGTRLTVV.

The gene calls are TRBV5-5 and TRBJ2-1, with TRBD2 identical over 8 bases. The CDR3 covers 15 residues. Germline CDR1 is SGHKS and CDR2 is YYEKEE (reference sequence). After removal of 5 bases from V and 3 bases from J, the junction contained 7 bases not matched to a gene. CDR3 coding DNA: TGTGCCAGCAGAGGAACTAGCGGAGTCTACAATGAGCAGTTCTTC. This encodes CASRGTSGVYNEQFF. The entire variable domain, with the rest obtained from reference TRBV5-5 and TRBJ2-1, is as follows: DAGVTQSPTHLIKTRGQQVTLRCSPISGHKSVSWYQQVLGQGPQFIFQYYEKEERGRGNFPDRFSARQFPNYSSELNVNALLLGDSALYLCASRGTSGVYNEQFFGPGTRLTVL.

V usage is TRBV6-6 and J usage is TRBJ1-1; the D gene is possibly TRBD1 (6 bases). The CDR3 consists of 17 residues. Looked up from germline, CDR1 is MNHNY and CDR2 is SVGAGI (reference sequence). The V end was cut by 5 bases, the J end by 1 base, with 20 bases between. The chain's CDR3 is CASSQQGGRVSNTEAFF. The CDR3, as DNA: TGTGCCAGCAGTCAACAGGGTGGGAGGGTGTCGAACACTGAAGCTTTCTTT.

By share of the sample, this clone is medium-sized. This CDR3 is also generated by other DNA sequences in the sample. V and J are TRBV4-3 and TRBJ1-2; TRBD1 matches 9 bases. V lost 4 bases to trimming and J lost 8 bases; unmatched junction nucleotides: 8. The CDR3 runs 14 residues. The germline gives CDR1 LGHNA, CDR2 YSLEER. CDR3 nucleotides: TGCGCCAGCAGCCTAATACAGGGGGCGAGCGGCTACACCTTC. Translated: CASSLIQGASGYTF.

The CDR3 bases are TGTGCCAGCAGCTCCCCTGGAGGTAACTATGGCTACACCTTC. Translated: CASSSPGGNYGYTF. This chain uses TRBV7-9 with TRBJ1-2, with D hard to call. With 4 bases removed from V and 1 base from J, the gap between germline ends came to 10 bases. Germline V CDR1 and CDR2: SEHNR, FQNEAQ (reference sequence). The CDR3 sequence is 14 residues long.

The chain uses TRBV10-3 and TRBJ2-7, with D maybe TRBD2 (5 bases). V was clipped by 1 base and J by 2 bases, with 12 bases between them. CDR1 is ENHRY, CDR2 SYGVKD, per germline. CDR3 length: 15 amino acids. CDR3 nucleotide sequence: TGTGCCATCAGTGAGTGGGGAGACACAACCTACGAGCAGTACTTC. This translates into CAISEWGDTTYEQYF.

This clone was picked up one time. CDR3 bases: TGTGCCAGCAGCTACGGTGGGACTCCTACTAATGAAAAACTGTTTTTT. Protein: CASSYGGTPTNEKLFF. This rearrangement joins TRBV11-3 to TRBJ1-4, with TRBD1 as a possible D gene (5 bases). Trimming shortened V by 4 bases and J by 2 bases, and 14 bases separated the two germline ends. Germline V gene data show CDR1 as SGHNT and CDR2 as YENEEA. This CDR3 comprises 16 residues.

This sequence joins TRBV7-2 and TRBJ2-4; 9 positions match TRBD1. The CDR3 totals 14 residues. Trimming cost V 5 bases and J 5 bases; bases outside gene matches: 4. Germline-derived CDR1 and CDR2 are SGHTA and FQGNSA. The CDR3 sequence is CASSPDRGQNIQYF. The CDR3 coding sequence is TGTGCCAGCAGCCCGGACAGGGGCCAAAACATTCAGTACTTC.

The V gene is TRBV4-1, the J gene TRBJ2-7; 9 bases agree with TRBD2. V lost 1 base and J lost 2; bases outside the gene matches: 6. This CDR3 is 16 amino acids long. CDR1 MGHRA and CDR2 YSYEKL come from the germline V gene. The CDR3 bases are TGCGCCAGCAGCCAAGGATCTGCGGGAGGGCCCTACGAGCAGTACTTC. It yields the protein CASSQGSAGGPYEQYF.

The chain combines TRBV11-3 with TRBJ2-7, with TRBD1 matching 7 bases. Germline loops: CDR1 SGHNT, CDR2 YENEEA. There are 15 residues in the CDR3. The V and J ends lost 1 base and 5 bases, in that order; junction bases with no gene match: 8. The CDR3 loop is CASSLGATGVDEQYF. CDR3 coding DNA: TGTGCCAGCAGCTTAGGGGCCACAGGGGTTGACGAGCAGTACTTC.

The chain uses TRBV19 and TRBJ2-1; TRBD1 is a possible D gene (6 bases). Trimming pared 3 bases from V and 3 bases from J, leaving 9 bases between. Germline V gene sequence: CDR1 LNHDA, CDR2 SQIVND (reference sequence). This CDR3 is built from 14 residues. CDR3 loop: CASSMGADYNEQFF. The CDR3 region has the DNA TGTGCCAGTAGTATGGGGGCCGACTACAATGAGCAGTTCTTC.

This clone was found a few times. This chain connects TRBV3-1 (or the pseudogene TRBV3-2) to TRBJ2-1; 8 bases line up with TRBD2. The CDR3 extends over 15 amino acids. Germline loops: CDR1 LGHDT, CDR2 YNNKEL (reference sequence). V lost 4 bases, J lost 6 bases, and 8 bases stayed unmatched. The CDR3 DNA reads as TGTGCCAGCAGCCCCGGGAGGGGGGGATTCAATGAGCAGTTCTTC. Translating gives CASSPGRGGFNEQFF.

This clone has a handful of counts. This chain links TRBV19 with TRBJ2-7; tentative D call: TRBD2 (7 bases). Trimming left V 7 bases short and J 6 bases short, with 10 bases between. The CDR3 is made up of 11 amino acids. CDR1 and CDR2 from the germline V gene are LNHDA and SQIVND (reference sequence). The chain's CDR3 is CASIGGAEQYF. DNA of the CDR3: TGTGCCAGTATTGGGGGGGCCGAGCAGTACTTC.

This sequence joins TRBV7-9 and TRBJ1-6, with 8 bases lining up with TRBD1. Germline V CDR1 and CDR2: SEHNR, FQNEAQ (reference sequence). The V segment lost 5 bases and the J segment 7 bases; nucleotides outside the gene matches: 10. This CDR3 has 16 residues. The CDR3 region is CASSAPGQVGNSPLHF. As DNA, the CDR3 is TGTGCCAGCAGCGCCCCGGGACAGGTGGGGAATTCACCCCTCCACTTT.

The genes are TRBV30 and TRBJ2-3; D may be TRBD2 (6 bases). Between the trimmed V and J ends, which lost 0 bases and 4 bases, there was a span of 17 bases. Germline V gives CDR1 GTSNPN, CDR2 SVGIG (reference sequence). The CDR3 totals 16 residues. The CDR3 DNA follows: TGTGCCTGGAGTGTAGGGTTCCGTGGAGGGTCAGATACGCAGTATTTT. Translated: CAWSVGFRGGSDTQYF.

The V call is TRBV29-1, the J call TRBJ1-2; the D gene is possibly TRBD1 (6 bases). The germline V and J ends were trimmed by 6 bases and 0 bases, with 8 bases remaining between them. There are 12 residues in the CDR3. Per the germline V gene, CDR1 is SQVTM and CDR2 is ANQGSEA. CDR3 sequence: CSVGTTNYGYTF. CDR3 coding DNA: TGCAGCGTCGGGACAACTAACTATGGCTACACCTTC.

The chain is built from TRBV6-1 and TRBJ2-5; 8 positions agree with TRBD1. Germline assignment: CDR1 MNHNS and CDR2 SASEGT. J lost 5 bases, V lost 3 bases, and 8 bases had no gene match. This CDR3 has 15 residues. The DNA of the CDR3 is TGTGCCAGCAGTGACCGCCAGGGGGCGAGGGAGACCCAGTACTTC. It translates to CASSDRQGARETQYF.